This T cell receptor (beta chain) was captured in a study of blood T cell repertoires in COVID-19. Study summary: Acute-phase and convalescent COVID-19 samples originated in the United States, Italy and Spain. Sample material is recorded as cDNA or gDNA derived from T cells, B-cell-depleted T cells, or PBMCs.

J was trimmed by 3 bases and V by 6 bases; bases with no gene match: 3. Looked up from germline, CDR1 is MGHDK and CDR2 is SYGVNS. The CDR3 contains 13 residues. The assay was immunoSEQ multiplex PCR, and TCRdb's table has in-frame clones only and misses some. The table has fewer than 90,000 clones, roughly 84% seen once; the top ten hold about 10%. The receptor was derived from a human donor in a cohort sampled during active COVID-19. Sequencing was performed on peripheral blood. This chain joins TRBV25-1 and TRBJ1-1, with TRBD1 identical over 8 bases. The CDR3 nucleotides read TGTGCCAGCAGGCAGACAGGGGACACTGAAGCTTTCTTT. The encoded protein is CASRQTGDTEAFF.